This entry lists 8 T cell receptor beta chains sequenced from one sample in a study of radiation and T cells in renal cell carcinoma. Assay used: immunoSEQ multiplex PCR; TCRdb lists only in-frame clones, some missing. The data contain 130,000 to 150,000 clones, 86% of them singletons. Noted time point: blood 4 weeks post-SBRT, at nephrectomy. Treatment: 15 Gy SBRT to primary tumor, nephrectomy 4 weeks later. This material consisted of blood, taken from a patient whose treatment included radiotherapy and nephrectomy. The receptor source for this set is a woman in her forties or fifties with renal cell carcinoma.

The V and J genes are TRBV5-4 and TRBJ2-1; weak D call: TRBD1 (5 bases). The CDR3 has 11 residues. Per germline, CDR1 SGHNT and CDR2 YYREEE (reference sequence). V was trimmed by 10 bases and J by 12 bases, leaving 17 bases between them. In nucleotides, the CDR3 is TGTGCCGGGGCTAACGGGCACGGGCAGTTCTTC. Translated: CAGANGHGQFF.

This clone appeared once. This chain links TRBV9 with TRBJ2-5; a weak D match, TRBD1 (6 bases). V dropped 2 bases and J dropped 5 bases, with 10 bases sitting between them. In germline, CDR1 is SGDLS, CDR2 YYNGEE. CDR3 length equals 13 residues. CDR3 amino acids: CASSVGTRETQYF. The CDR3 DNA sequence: TGTGCCAGCAGCGTTGGGACAAGGGAGACCCAGTACTTC.

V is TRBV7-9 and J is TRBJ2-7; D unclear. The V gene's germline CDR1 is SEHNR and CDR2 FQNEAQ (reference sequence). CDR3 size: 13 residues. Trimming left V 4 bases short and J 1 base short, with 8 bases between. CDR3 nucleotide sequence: TGTGCCAGCAGCTCCGTTAGGTCCTACGAGCAGTACTTC. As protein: CASSSVRSYEQYF.

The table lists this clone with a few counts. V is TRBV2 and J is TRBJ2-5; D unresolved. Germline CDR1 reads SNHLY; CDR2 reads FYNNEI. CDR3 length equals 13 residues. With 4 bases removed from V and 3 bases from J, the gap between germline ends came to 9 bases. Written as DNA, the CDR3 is TGTGCCAGCAGTGGCCAAGGGAAAGAGACCCAGTACTTC. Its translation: CASSGQGKETQYF.

The CDR3 sequence is CAWSPEPYEQYF. Written as DNA, the CDR3 is TGTGCCTGGAGTCCTGAACCCTACGAGCAGTACTTC. The chain couples TRBV30 to TRBJ2-7, with D uncertain. Trimming cost V 2 bases and J 2 bases, with 7 bases left between them. The CDR3 runs to 12 residues. In germline, CDR1 is GTSNPN, CDR2 SVGIG (reference sequence). The variable domain in full, completed from reference TRBV30 and TRBJ2-7, reads SQTIHQWPATLVQPVGSPLSLECTVEGTSNPNLYWYRQAAGRGLQLLFYSVGIGQISSEVPQNLSASRPQDRQFILSSKKLLLSDSGFYLCAWSPEPYEQYFGPGTRLTVT.

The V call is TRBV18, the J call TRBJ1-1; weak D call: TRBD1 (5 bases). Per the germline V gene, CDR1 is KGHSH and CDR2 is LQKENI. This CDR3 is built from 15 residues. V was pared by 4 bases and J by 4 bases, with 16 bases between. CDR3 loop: CASSLIQVLGTEAFF. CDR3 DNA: TGTGCCAGCTCACTAATACAGGTTTTGGGCACTGAAGCTTTCTTT. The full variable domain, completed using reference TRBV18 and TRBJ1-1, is NAGVMQNPRHLVRRRGQEARLRCSPMKGHSHVYWYRQLPEEGLKFMVYLQKENIIDESGMPKERFSAEFPKEGPSILRIQQVVRGDSAAYFCASSLIQVLGTEAFFGQGTRLTVV.

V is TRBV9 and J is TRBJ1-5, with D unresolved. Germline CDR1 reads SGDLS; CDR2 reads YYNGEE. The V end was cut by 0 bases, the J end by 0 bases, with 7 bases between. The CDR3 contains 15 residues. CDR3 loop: CASSVAGLSNQPQHF. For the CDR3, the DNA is TGTGCCAGCAGCGTAGCTGGGCTTAGCAATCAGCCCCAGCATTTT.

The CDR3: CASSLAGGGGELFF. The CDR3 DNA reads TGTGCCAGCAGCCTGGCCGGGGGCGGCGGGGAGCTGTTTTTT. The genes are TRBV7-2 and TRBJ2-2; D assignment may be TRBD1 or TRBD2 (6 bases each). The CDR3 sequence is 14 residues long. Germline V gives CDR1 SGHTA, CDR2 FQGNSA. V was pared by 5 bases and J by 7 bases, with 14 bases between.